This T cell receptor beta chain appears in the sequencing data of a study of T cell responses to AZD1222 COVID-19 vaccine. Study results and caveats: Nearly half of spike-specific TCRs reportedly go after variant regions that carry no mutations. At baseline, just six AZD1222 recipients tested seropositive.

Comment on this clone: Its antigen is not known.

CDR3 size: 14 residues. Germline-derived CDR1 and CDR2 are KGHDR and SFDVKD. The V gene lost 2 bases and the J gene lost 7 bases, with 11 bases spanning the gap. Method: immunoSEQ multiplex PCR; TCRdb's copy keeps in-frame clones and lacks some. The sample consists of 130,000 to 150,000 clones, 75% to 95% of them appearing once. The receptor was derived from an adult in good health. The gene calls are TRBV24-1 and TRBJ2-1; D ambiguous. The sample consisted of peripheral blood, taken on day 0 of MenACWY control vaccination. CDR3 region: CATSDSRPANEQFF. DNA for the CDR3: TGTGCCACCAGTGATTCGCGCCCGGCGAATGAGCAGTTCTTC.